This T cell receptor (beta chain) was recorded in a study of regulatory T cells in long-lasting Graves disease. The CDR3 loop spans 13 amino acids. V lost 5 bases to trimming and J lost 2 bases, with 9 bases between them. Study conclusions and caveats: Fewer public clonotypes were shared by new patients (roughly 970) than by persistent patients (2,741).

At least ten counts were recorded for this clonotype. Its target is not known. Through Arm-PCR of CDR3 regions and iRepertoire HTBI primers, TCR beta libraries were built. A single record per CDR3 protein comes from TCRdb applying MiXCR to the multiplex PCR reads. The table lists some 330,000 distinct CDR3 sequences, roughly 24% of them singletons, with around 30% in the top ten. Time point indicated: persistent/refractory GD, antithyroid drugs over 5 years with positive TRAb. Extracted RNA from PBMCs served as the source of the TCR library. Patients came from an endocrinology department in Xi'an, China.

V usage is TRBV12-3 or TRBV12-4 and J usage is TRBJ1-1; D is perhaps TRBD1 (5 bases). The receptor was derived from a woman aged 40 to 50 with Graves disease. Here the sequenced sample was peripheral blood mononuclear cells (PBMCs), taken when the disease was refractory, from a patient treated with antithyroid drugs. The chain's CDR3 is CASSKTVNTEAFF. The CDR3 DNA is TGTGCCAGCAGTAAGACAGTAAACACTGAAGCTTTCTTT.